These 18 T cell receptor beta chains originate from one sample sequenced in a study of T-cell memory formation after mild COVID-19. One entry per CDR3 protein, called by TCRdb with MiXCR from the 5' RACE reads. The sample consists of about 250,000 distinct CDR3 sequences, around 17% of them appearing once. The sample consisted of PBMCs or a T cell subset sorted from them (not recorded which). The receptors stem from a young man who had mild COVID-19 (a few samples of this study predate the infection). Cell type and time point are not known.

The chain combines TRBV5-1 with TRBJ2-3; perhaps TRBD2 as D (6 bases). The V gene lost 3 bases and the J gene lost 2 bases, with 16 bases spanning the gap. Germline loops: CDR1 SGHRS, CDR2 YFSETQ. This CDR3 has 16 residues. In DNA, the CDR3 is TGCGCCAGCAGCTACCCCATCGGGGGATTCACAGATACGCAGTATTTT. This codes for CASSYPIGGFTDTQYF.

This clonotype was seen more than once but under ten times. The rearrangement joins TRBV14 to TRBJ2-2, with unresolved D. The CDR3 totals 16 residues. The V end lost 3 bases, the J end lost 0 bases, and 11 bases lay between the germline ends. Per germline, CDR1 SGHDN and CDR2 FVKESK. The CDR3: CASSQFRAANTGELFF. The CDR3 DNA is TGTGCCAGCAGCCAGTTTCGGGCGGCGAACACCGGGGAGCTGTTTTTT. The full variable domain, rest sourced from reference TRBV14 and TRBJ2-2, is EAGVTQFPSHSVIEKGQTVTLRCDPISGHDNLYWYRRVMGKEIKFLLHFVKESKQDESGMPNNRFLAERTGGTYSTLKVQPAELEDSGVYFCASSQFRAANTGELFFGEGSRLTVL.

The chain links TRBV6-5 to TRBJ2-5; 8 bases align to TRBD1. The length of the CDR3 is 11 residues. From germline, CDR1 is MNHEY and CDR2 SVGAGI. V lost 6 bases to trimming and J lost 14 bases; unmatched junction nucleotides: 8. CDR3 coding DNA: TGTGCCAGCAGGTCCGGACAGGGACATTACTTC. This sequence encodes CASRSGQGHYF.

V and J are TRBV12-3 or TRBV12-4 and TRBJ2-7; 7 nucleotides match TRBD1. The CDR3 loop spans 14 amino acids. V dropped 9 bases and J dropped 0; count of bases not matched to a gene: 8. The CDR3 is CASRGQGLSYEQYF. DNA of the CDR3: TGTGCCAGTAGGGGGCAGGGTCTCTCCTACGAGCAGTACTTC.

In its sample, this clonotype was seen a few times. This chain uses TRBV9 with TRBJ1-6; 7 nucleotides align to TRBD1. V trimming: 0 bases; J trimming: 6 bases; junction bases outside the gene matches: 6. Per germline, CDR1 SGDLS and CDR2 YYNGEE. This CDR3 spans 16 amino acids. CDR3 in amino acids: CASSVGSGTVNSPLHF. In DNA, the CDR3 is TGTGCCAGCAGCGTAGGGTCGGGGACAGTTAATTCACCCCTCCACTTT.

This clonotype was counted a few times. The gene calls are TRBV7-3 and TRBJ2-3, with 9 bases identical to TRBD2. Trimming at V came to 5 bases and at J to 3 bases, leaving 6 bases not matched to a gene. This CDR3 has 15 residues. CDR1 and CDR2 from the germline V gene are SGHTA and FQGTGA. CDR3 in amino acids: CASSRAGGLTDTQYF. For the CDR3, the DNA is TGTGCCAGCAGCCGAGCGGGGGGCTTGACAGATACGCAGTATTTT.

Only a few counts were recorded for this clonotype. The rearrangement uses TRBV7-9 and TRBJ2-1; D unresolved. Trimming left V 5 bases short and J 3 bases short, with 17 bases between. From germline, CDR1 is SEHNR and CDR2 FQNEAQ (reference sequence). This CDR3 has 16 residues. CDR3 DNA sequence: TGTGCCAGCAGCAATAGCAACAGCAGTTACTACAATGAGCAGTTCTTC. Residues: CASSNSNSSYYNEQFF.

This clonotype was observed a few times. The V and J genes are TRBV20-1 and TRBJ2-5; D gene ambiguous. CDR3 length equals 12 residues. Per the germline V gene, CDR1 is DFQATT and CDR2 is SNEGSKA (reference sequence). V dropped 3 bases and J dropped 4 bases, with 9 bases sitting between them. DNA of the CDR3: TGCAGTGCTAGGGGCGCAGCAGAGACCCAGTACTTC. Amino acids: CSARGAAETQYF.

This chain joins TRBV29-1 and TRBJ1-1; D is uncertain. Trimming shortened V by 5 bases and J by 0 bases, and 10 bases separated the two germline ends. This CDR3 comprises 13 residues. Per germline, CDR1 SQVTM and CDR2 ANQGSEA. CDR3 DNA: TGCAGCGTTCAACGTGGCATGAACACTGAAGCTTTCTTT. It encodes CSVQRGMNTEAFF.

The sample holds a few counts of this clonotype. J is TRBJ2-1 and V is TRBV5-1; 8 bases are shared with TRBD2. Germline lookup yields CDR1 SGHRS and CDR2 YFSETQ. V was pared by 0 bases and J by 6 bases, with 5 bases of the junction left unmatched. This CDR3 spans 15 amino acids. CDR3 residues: CASSLAVLAGNEQFF. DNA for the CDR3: TGCGCCAGCAGCTTGGCCGTGCTAGCGGGCAATGAGCAGTTCTTC. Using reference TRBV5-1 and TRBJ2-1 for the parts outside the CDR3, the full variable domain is KAGVTQTPRYLIKTRGQQVTLSCSPISGHRSVSWYQQTPGQGLQFLFEYFSETQRNKGNFPGRFSGRQFSNSRSEMNVSTLELGDSALYLCASSLAVLAGNEQFFGPGTRLTVL.

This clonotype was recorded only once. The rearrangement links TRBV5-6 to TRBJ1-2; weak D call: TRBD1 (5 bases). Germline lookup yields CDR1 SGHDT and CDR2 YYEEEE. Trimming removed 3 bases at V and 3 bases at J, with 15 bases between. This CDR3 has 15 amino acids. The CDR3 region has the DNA TGTGCCAGCAGCTGGTTCAGGGACTCTTACTATGGCTACACCTTC. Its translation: CASSWFRDSYYGYTF.

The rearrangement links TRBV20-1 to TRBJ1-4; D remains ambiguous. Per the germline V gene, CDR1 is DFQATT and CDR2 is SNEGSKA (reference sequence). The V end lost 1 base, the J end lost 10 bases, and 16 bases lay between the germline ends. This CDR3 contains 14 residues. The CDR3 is CSARGRGADGKLFF. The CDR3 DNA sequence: TGCAGTGCTAGAGGCCGGGGAGCAGACGGAAAACTGTTTTTT.

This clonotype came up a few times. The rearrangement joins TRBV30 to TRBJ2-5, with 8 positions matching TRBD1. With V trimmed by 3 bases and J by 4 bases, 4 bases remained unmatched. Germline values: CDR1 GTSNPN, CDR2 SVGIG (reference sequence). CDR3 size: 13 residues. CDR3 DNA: TGTGCCTGGAGCAGGGGGCTTGGAGAGACCCAGTACTTC. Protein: CAWSRGLGETQYF.

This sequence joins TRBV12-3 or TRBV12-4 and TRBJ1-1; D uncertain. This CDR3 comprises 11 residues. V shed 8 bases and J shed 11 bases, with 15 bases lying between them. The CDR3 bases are TGTGCCAGCGGCTCCCTTCAGAGGGCTTTCTTT. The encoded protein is CASGSLQRAFF.

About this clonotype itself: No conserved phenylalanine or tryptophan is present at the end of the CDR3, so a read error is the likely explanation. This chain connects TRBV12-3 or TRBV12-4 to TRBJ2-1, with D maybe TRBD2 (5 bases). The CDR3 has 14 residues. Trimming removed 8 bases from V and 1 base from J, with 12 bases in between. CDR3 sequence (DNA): TGTGCCAGCGGCCCTAGCAGGTCCTACAATGAGCAGTTCTTA. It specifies CASGPSRSYNEQFL.

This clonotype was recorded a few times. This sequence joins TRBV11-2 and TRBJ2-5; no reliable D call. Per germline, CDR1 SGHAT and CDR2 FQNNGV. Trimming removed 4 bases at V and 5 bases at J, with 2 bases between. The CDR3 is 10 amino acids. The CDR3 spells CASSYETQYF. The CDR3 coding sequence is TGTGCCAGCAGCTATGAGACCCAGTACTTC.

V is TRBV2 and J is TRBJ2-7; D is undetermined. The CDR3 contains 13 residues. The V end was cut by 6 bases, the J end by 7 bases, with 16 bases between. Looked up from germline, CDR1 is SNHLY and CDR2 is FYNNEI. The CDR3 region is CASSPDFRPEQYV. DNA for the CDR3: TGTGCCAGCAGCCCCGACTTTAGGCCTGAGCAGTACGTC.

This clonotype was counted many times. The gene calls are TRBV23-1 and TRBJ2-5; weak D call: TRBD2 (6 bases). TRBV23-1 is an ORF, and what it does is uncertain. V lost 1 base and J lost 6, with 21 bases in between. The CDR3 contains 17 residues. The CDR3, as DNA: TGCGCCAGCAGTCAATGCCGGGAGAGACTGAGGGGAAAGACCCAGTACTTC. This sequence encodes CASSQCRERLRGKTQYF.